This is a list of T cell receptor beta chains from one sample in a study of chemoradiotherapy in HPV16-positive cancers. Here immunoSEQ multiplex PCR was the method, and the copy in TCRdb shows in-frame clones only, minus some. The table lists more than 20,000 clones, about 90% of them singletons. Source: blood, taken from a patient who underwent chemoradiotherapy. All receptors come from a human donor with HPV-associated anogenital cancer. Each CDR3 is given with its conserved first and last residue. Fields, in order: clone size, D gene, J gene, V gene, CDR3 DNA, CDR3 protein. D genes are given only for firm matches. A row's size may be missing; if present it is once, few, many or a size class.

clone size: .; D gene: .; J gene: TRBJ1-2; V gene: TRBV5-6; CDR3 DNA: TGTGCCAGCAGCCAGCCGGTTGACAAAAATGGCTACACCTTC; CDR3 protein: CASSQPVDKNGYTF
clone size: .; D gene: TRBD1; J gene: TRBJ1-3; V gene: TRBV6-5; CDR3 DNA: TGTGCCAGCAGTTACGACAGGGGGCCTGGAAACACCATATATTTT; CDR3 protein: CASSYDRGPGNTIYF
clone size: .; D gene: .; J gene: TRBJ2-5; V gene: TRBV19; CDR3 DNA: TGTGCCGTAGGGGGGGGCCTCCAAGAGACCCAGTACTTC; CDR3 protein: CAVGGGLQETQYF
clone size: .; D gene: .; J gene: TRBJ2-2; V gene: TRBV6-4; CDR3 DNA: TGTGCCAGCAGTGACTGGACCGGCGGGGAGCTGTTTTTT; CDR3 protein: CASSDWTGGELFF
clone size: .; D gene: .; J gene: TRBJ2-7; V gene: TRBV9; CDR3 DNA: TGTGCCAGCAGCGATCCAGTCAACGCGGCTCCCACTCGATACGAGCAGTACTTC; CDR3 protein: CASSDPVNAAPTRYEQYF
clone size: .; D gene: .; J gene: TRBJ2-3; V gene: TRBV19; CDR3 DNA: TGTGCCAGTAGTATAGGTCTTAACACAGATACGCAGTATTTT; CDR3 protein: CASSIGLNTDTQYF
clone size: .; D gene: TRBD1; J gene: TRBJ2-1; V gene: TRBV9; CDR3 DNA: TGTGCCAGCAGCGTAGCAGCGGCAGGGGGATCCCATGAGCAGTTCTTC; CDR3 protein: CASSVAAAGGSHEQFF
clone size: .; D gene: .; J gene: TRBJ2-4; V gene: TRBV12-5; CDR3 DNA: TGTGCTAGTGGTTTCGGCTCGGGAGCCAAAAACATTCAGTACTTC; CDR3 protein: CASGFGSGAKNIQYF
clone size: .; D gene: TRBD2; J gene: TRBJ2-3; V gene: TRBV9; CDR3 DNA: TGTGCCAGCAGTGAGAAACTAGCGGGGGGGAGCACAGATACGCAGTATTTT; CDR3 protein: CASSEKLAGGSTDTQYF
clone size: .; D gene: .; J gene: TRBJ2-7; V gene: TRBV6-5; CDR3 DNA: TGTGCCAGCAGTTACGTTCTCTACGAGCAGTACTTC; CDR3 protein: CASSYVLYEQYF
clone size: .; D gene: TRBD1; J gene: TRBJ1-3; V gene: TRBV30; CDR3 DNA: TGTGCCTGGAGTTTATCCGGGACAGGGGGCTCTGGAAACACCATATATTTT; CDR3 protein: CAWSLSGTGGSGNTIYF
clone size: .; D gene: TRBD1; J gene: TRBJ2-7; V gene: TRBV5-1; CDR3 DNA: TGCGCCAGCAGCTTCGCGAGCAGACAGGGAAGCGAGCAGTACTTC; CDR3 protein: CASSFASRQGSEQYF
clone size: once; D gene: TRBD2; J gene: TRBJ2-3; V gene: TRBV18; CDR3 DNA: TGTGCCAGCTCGCAAGCGGGAGCTTGGGGAGATACGCAGTATTTT; CDR3 protein: CASSQAGAWGDTQYF
clone size: .; D gene: .; J gene: TRBJ2-3; V gene: TRBV7-9; CDR3 DNA: TGTGCCAGCAGCTTAGCCCAGGGGTGGACAGATACGCAGTATTTT; CDR3 protein: CASSLAQGWTDTQYF
clone size: .; D gene: .; J gene: TRBJ1-2; V gene: TRBV7-6; CDR3 DNA: TGTGCCAGCAGCGAGAATAGGGCACCCGGCACCTTC; CDR3 protein: CASSENRAPGTF
clone size: few; D gene: .; J gene: TRBJ2-5; V gene: TRBV7-9; CDR3 DNA: TGTGCCAGCAGCGCTCGTACAGGGCTCCAAGAGACCCAGTACTTC; CDR3 protein: CASSARTGLQETQYF
clone size: .; D gene: .; J gene: TRBJ2-5; V gene: TRBV5-1; CDR3 DNA: TGCGCCAGCAGCTTGGCCCCAGGGGCTGGGGAGACCCAGTACTTC; CDR3 protein: CASSLAPGAGETQYF
clone size: .; D gene: .; J gene: TRBJ1-2; V gene: TRBV6-5; CDR3 DNA: TGTGCCAGCAGCCTCCTCGAGATAAACTATGGCTACACCTTC; CDR3 protein: CASSLLEINYGYTF
clone size: few; D gene: TRBD1; J gene: TRBJ2-7; V gene: TRBV9; CDR3 DNA: TGTGCCAGCAGCCCCGGACAGGGGGCCGCCTACGAGCAGTACTTC; CDR3 protein: CASSPGQGAAYEQYF
clone size: .; D gene: .; J gene: TRBJ2-7; V gene: TRBV2; CDR3 DNA: TGTGCCAGCACCCTAGACAGAAGCCACGAGCAGTACTTC; CDR3 protein: CASTLDRSHEQYF
clone size: .; D gene: TRBD1; J gene: TRBJ1-1; V gene: TRBV18; CDR3 DNA: TGTGCCAGCTCACCAGGCTCAGACAGGGCTAGAGCTGAAGCTTTCTTT; CDR3 protein: CASSPGSDRARAEAFF
clone size: .; D gene: TRBD2; J gene: TRBJ2-1; V gene: TRBV5-5; CDR3 DNA: TGTGCCAGCAGACCTAGCGGGAGGAGCTCCTACAATGAGCAGTTCTTC; CDR3 protein: CASRPSGRSSYNEQFF
clone size: .; D gene: .; J gene: TRBJ2-2; V gene: TRBV4-1; CDR3 DNA: TGCGCCAGCAGCCAAGTAATCGGGGTCGGCGGGGAGCTGTTTTTT; CDR3 protein: CASSQVIGVGGELFF
clone size: .; D gene: TRBD2; J gene: TRBJ2-3; V gene: TRBV4-1; CDR3 DNA: TGCGCCAGCAGCCAAGACCGGACTAGCGGGAGGGGTACGCAGTATTTT; CDR3 protein: CASSQDRTSGRGTQYF
clone size: .; D gene: .; J gene: TRBJ2-2; V gene: TRBV7-9; CDR3 DNA: TGTGCCAGCACCCCCAGGGGAGGGGCCACCGGGGAGCTGTTTTTT; CDR3 protein: CASTPRGGATGELFF
clone size: .; D gene: TRBD1; J gene: TRBJ1-4; V gene: TRBV4-3; CDR3 DNA: TGCGCCAGCAGCCAAGCCTCACAAGGGGGCGTTGGTTCGGCTAATGAAAAACTGTTTTTT; CDR3 protein: CASSQASQGGVGSANEKLFF
clone size: few; D gene: .; J gene: TRBJ2-3; V gene: TRBV4-3; CDR3 DNA: TGCGCCAGCAGCCAAGATCACGGGACCGGTGTGGATACGCAGTATTTT; CDR3 protein: CASSQDHGTGVDTQYF
clone size: .; D gene: .; J gene: TRBJ2-1; V gene: TRBV6-5; CDR3 DNA: TGTGCCAGCAACGGAGGAGTGACCTACAATGAGCAGTTCTTC; CDR3 protein: CASNGGVTYNEQFF
clone size: .; D gene: .; J gene: TRBJ2-5; V gene: TRBV2; CDR3 DNA: TGTGCCAGCAGTGCTTTTGGACGGAATCAAGAGACCCAGTACTTC; CDR3 protein: CASSAFGRNQETQYF
clone size: .; D gene: .; J gene: TRBJ2-1; V gene: TRBV7-8; CDR3 DNA: TGTGCCAGCCTCAGGGGCGGGCTGTACAATGAGCAGTTCTTC; CDR3 protein: CASLRGGLYNEQFF
clone size: .; D gene: .; J gene: TRBJ1-6; V gene: TRBV4-2; CDR3 DNA: TGTGCCAGCAGCCAAGATCAGCGGAGTAAAAATTCACCCCTCCACTTT; CDR3 protein: CASSQDQRSKNSPLHF
clone size: .; D gene: .; J gene: TRBJ2-1; V gene: TRBV2; CDR3 DNA: TGTGCCAGCAGTGAAGGCCAGGATCTCTACAATGAGCAGTTCTTC; CDR3 protein: CASSEGQDLYNEQFF
clone size: .; D gene: .; J gene: TRBJ1-4; V gene: TRBV4-2; CDR3 DNA: TGTGCCAGCAGCCAAGATAGGAGAACTAATGAAAAACTGTTTTTT; CDR3 protein: CASSQDRRTNEKLFF
clone size: .; D gene: .; J gene: TRBJ2-7; V gene: TRBV7-2; CDR3 DNA: TGTGCCAGCAGCGTTAGCGGAATTACCTACGAGCAGTACTTC; CDR3 protein: CASSVSGITYEQYF
clone size: .; D gene: .; J gene: TRBJ2-1; V gene: TRBV5-4; CDR3 DNA: TGTGCCAGCAGCCAACGCGGTAACTCCTACAATGAGCAGTTCTTC; CDR3 protein: CASSQRGNSYNEQFF
clone size: .; D gene: .; J gene: TRBJ1-2; V gene: TRBV29-1; CDR3 DNA: TGCAGCGTTGAAGATCCGACAAGAACCTACTATGGCTACACCTTC; CDR3 protein: CSVEDPTRTYYGYTF